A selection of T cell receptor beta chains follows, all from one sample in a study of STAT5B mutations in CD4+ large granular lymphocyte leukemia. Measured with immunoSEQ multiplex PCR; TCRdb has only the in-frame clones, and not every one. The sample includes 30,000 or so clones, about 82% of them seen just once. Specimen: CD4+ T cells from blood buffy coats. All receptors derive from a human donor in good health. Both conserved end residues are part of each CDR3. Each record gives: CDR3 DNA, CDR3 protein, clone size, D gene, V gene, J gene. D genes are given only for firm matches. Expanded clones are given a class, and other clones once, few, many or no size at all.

TGTGCCAGCAGTGAACCCCCCGGCCGCAGGAGCACTGAAGCTTTCTTT	CASSEPPGRRSTEAFF	few	-	TRBV6-1	TRBJ1-1
TGCAGCGTTGTATTTGGGACTAGCGGGAGTCCATTTGGCGAGCAGTACTTC	CSVVFGTSGSPFGEQYF	-	TRBD2	TRBV29-1	TRBJ2-7
TGTGCCAGCAGTATCCGCACGTGGGGGAATGAGCAGTTCTTC	CASSIRTWGNEQFF	once	-	TRBV6-1	TRBJ2-1
TGTGCCAGCAGTTCCTCGGGGGGCCATCAGCCCCAGCATTTT	CASSSSGGHQPQHF	-	-	TRBV27	TRBJ1-5
TGCGCCAGCAGCCTCGGACGCCCCCCGGATGAGCAGTTCTTC	CASSLGRPPDEQFF	-	-	TRBV4-3	TRBJ2-1
TGTGCCAGCAGTGAAACCCGGAGATCCGAGCAGTACTTC	CASSETRRSEQYF	once	-	TRBV6-4	TRBJ2-7
TGTGCCAGCAGTGAAGGCGACGTCTTCGTAGCGGGAAGTTACCACGAGCGGTACTTC	CASSEGDVFVAGSYHERYF	-	TRBD2	TRBV6-1	TRBJ2-7
TGTGCCAGCAGTTTAAAGAGGGGGAGGAACACTGAAGCTTTCTTT	CASSLKRGRNTEAFF	-	-	TRBV27	TRBJ1-1
TGCGCCAGCACCTCAAATAGCAATCAGCCCCAGCATTTT	CASTSNSNQPQHF	-	-	TRBV10-2	TRBJ1-5
TGTGCCAGCACCAGAGGGCAGGGAACAGATACGCAGTATTTT	CASTRGQGTDTQYF	-	-	TRBV11-2	TRBJ2-3